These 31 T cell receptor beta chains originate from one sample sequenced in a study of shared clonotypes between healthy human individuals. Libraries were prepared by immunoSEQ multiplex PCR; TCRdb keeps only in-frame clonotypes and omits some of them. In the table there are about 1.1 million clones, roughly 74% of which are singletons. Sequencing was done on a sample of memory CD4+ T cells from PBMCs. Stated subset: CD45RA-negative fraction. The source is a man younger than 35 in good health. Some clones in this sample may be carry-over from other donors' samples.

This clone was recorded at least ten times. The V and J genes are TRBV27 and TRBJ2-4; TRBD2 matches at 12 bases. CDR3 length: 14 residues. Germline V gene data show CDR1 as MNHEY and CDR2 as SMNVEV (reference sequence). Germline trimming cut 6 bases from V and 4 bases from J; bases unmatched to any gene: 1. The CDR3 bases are TGTGCCAGCAGGACTAGCGGGAGTAAAAACATTCAGTACTTC. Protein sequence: CASRTSGSKNIQYF.

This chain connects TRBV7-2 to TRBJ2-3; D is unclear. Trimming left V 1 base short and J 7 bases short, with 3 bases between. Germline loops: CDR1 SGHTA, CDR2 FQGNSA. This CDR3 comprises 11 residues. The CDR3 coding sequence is TGTGCCAGCAGCTTAGAGTATACGCAGTATTTT. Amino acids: CASSLEYTQYF. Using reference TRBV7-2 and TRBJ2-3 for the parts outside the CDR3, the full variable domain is GAGVSQSPSNKVTEKGKDVELRCDPISGHTALYWYRQSLGQGLEFLIYFQGNSAPDKSGLPSDRFSAERTGGSVSTLTIQRTQQEDSAVYLCASSLEYTQYFGPGTRLTVL.

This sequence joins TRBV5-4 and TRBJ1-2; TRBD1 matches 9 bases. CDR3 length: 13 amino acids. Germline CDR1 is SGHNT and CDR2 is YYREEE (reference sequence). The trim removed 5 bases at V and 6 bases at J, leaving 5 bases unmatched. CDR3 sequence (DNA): TGTGCCAGCAGTAGGGACAGGGCGCATGGCTACACCTTC. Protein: CASSRDRAHGYTF.

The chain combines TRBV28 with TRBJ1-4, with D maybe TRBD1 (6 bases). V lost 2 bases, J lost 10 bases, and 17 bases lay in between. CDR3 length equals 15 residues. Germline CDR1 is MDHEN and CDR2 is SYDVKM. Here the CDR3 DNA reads TGTGCCAGCAGTTTAATTGATCAGGGGCCGGGAAAACTGTTTTTT. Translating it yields CASSLIDQGPGKLFF.

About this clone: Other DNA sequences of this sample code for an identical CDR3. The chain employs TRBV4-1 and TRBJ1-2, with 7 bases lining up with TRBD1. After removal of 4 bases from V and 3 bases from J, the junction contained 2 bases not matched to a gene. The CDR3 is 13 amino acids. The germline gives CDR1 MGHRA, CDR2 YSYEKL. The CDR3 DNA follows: TGCGCCAGCAGCCCACAGGGGCACTATGGCTACACCTTC. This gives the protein CASSPQGHYGYTF.

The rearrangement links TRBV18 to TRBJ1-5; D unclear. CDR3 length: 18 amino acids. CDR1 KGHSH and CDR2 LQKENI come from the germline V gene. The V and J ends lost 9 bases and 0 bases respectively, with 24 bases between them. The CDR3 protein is CASPDNRGMKRSNQPQHF. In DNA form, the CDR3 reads TGTGCCAGTCCAGACAATCGGGGAATGAAGCGTAGCAATCAGCCCCAGCATTTT.

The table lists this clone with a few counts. The CDR3 protein is CASSVRLDTEAFF. CDR3 coding DNA: TGTGCCAGCAGCGTAAGGTTGGACACTGAAGCTTTCTTT. J is TRBJ1-1 and V is TRBV9; no clear D. The CDR3 loop spans 13 amino acids. Per the germline V gene, CDR1 is SGDLS and CDR2 is YYNGEE. V lost 1 base and J 3 bases, leaving 7 bases between the germline ends.

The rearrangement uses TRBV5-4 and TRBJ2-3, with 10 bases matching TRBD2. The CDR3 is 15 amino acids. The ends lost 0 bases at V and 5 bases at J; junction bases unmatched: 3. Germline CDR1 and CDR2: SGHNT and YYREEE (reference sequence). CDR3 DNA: TGTGCCAGCAGCTTGGATCGACTAGCGGGAGATACGCAGTATTTT. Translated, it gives CASSLDRLAGDTQYF.

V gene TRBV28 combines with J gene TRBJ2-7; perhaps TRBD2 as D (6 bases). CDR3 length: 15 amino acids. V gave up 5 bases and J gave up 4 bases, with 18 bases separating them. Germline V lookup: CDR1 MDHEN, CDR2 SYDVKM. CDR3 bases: TGTGCCAGCAGTGAACCGACTAGTTCCCGTTACGAGCAGTACTTC. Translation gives CASSEPTSSRYEQYF.

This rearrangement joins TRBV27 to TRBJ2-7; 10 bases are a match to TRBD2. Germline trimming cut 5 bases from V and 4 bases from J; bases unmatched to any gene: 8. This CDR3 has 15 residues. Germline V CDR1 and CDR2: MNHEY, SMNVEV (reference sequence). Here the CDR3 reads CASSLTGTSVYEQYF. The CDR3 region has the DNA TGTGCCAGCAGTCTGACCGGGACTAGCGTTTACGAGCAGTACTTC.

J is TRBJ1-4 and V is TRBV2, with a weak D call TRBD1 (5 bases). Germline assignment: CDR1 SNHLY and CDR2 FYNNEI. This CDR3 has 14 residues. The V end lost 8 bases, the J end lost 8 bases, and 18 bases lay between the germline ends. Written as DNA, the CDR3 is TGTGCCAGCCATATCCGGGCCCCAGGGGAAAAACTGTTTTTT. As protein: CASHIRAPGEKLFF.

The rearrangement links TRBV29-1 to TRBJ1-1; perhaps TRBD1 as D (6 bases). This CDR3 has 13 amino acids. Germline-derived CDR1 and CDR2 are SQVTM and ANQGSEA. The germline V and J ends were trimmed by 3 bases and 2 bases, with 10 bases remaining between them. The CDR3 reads CSVDWGLNTEAFF. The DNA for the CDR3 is TGCAGCGTTGACTGGGGGCTAAACACTGAAGCTTTCTTT.

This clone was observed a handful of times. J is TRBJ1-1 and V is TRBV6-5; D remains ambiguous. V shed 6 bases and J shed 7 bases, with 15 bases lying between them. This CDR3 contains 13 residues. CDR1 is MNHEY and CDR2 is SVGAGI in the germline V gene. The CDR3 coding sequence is TGTGCCAGCAGCCTGGTCGTCGGAAATGAAGCTTTCTTT. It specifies CASSLVVGNEAFF.

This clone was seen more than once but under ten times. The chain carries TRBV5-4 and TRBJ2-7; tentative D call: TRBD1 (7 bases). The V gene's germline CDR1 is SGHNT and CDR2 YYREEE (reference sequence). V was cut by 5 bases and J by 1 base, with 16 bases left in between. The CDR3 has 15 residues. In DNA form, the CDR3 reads TGTGCCAGCAGGCCTGGAGGGGGCTGGTCCTACGAGCAGTACTTC. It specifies CASRPGGGWSYEQYF.

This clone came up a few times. CDR3 bases: TGTGCCAGCAGCACAATGGGGAATCAGCCCCAGCATTTT. Its protein is CASSTMGNQPQHF. The V and J genes are TRBV6-1 and TRBJ1-5, with D unclear. The length of the CDR3 is 13 residues. Trimming pared 6 bases from V and 4 bases from J, leaving 10 bases between. Per the germline V gene, CDR1 is MNHNS and CDR2 is SASEGT.

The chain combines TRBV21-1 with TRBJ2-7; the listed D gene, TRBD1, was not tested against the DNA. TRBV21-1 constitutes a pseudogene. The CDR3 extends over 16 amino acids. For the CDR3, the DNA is TGTGCCAGCAGCAAAGTCCACCTGGGCTGCTCCTACGAGCAGTACTTC. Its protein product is CASSKVHLGCSYEQYF.

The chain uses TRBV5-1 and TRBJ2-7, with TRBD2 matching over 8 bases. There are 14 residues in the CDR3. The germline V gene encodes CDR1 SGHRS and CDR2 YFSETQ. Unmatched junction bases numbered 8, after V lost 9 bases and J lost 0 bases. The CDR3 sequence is CATSLSGNSYEQYF. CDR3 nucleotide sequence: TGCGCCACTTCCCTTAGCGGGAACTCCTACGAGCAGTACTTC.

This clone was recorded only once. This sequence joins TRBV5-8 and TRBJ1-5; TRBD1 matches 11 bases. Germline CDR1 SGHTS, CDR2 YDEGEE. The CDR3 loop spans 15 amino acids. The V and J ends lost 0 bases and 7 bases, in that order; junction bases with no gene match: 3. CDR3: CASSLGRTGGQPQHF. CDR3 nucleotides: TGTGCCAGCAGCTTGGGACGGACAGGGGGCCAGCCCCAGCATTTT.

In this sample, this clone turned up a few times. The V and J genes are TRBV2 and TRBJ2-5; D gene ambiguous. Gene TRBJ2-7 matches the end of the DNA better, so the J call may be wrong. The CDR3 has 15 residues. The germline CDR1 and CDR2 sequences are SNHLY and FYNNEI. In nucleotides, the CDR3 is TGTGCCAGCAGGGTAGACGGGTTGGGGTCCTACGAGCAGTACTTC. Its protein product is CASRVDGLGSYEQYF.

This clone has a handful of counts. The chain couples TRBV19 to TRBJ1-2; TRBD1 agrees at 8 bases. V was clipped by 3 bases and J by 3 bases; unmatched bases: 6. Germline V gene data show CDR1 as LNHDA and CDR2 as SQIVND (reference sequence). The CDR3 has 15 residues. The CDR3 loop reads CASSMVGTGYYGYTF. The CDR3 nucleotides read TGTGCCAGTAGTATGGTCGGGACAGGATACTATGGCTACACCTTC.

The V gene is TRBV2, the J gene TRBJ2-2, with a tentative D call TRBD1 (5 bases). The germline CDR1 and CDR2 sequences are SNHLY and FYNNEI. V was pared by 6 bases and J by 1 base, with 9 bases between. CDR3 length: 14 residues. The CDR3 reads CASRARGNTGELFF. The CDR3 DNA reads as TGTGCCAGCAGAGCAAGGGGGAACACCGGGGAGCTGTTTTTT.

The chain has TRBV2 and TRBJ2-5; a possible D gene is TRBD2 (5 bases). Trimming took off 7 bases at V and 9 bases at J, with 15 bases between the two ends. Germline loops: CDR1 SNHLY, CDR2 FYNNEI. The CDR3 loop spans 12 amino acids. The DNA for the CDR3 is TGTGCCAGCATTCGTAGCGAAAGGGCCCAGTACTTC. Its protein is CASIRSERAQYF.

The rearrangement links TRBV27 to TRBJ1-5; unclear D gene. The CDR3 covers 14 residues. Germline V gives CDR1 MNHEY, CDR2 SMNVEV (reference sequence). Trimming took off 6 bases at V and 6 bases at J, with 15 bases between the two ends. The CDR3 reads CASRSLDFFQPQHF. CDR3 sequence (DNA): TGTGCCAGCAGATCCTTGGACTTTTTTCAGCCCCAGCATTTT.

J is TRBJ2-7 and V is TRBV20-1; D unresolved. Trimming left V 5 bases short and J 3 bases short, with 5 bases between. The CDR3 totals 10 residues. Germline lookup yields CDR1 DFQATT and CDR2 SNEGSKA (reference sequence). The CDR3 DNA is TGCAGTGCTGGCGGCTACGAGCAGTACTTC. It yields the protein CSAGGYEQYF.

The CDR3 is CASSPLAGMSGELFF. CDR3 bases: TGCGCCAGCAGCCCCTTGGCAGGGATGAGCGGGGAGCTGTTTTTT. The J gene is TRBJ2-2, the V gene TRBV5-1, with a weak D call TRBD1 (5 bases). This CDR3 is built from 15 residues. The germline V gene has CDR1 SGHRS and CDR2 YFSETQ. V lost 4 bases and J 7 bases, leaving 17 bases between the germline ends.

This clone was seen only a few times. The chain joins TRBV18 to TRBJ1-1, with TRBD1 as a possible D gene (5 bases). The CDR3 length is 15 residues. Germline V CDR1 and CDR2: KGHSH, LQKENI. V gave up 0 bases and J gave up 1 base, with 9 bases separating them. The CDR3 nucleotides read TGTGCCAGCTCACCACCTCAGGGTTGGAACACTGAAGCTTTCTTT. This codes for CASSPPQGWNTEAFF.

This CDR3 reads CASSLDRVRYEQYF. DNA of the CDR3: TGCGCCAGCAGCTTGGACCGAGTCAGGTACGAGCAGTACTTC. The rearrangement links TRBV5-1 to TRBJ2-7; D is unresolved. Germline V gene lookup returns CDR1 SGHRS and CDR2 YFSETQ. The CDR3 is 14 amino acids. With 0 bases removed from V and 4 bases from J, the gap between germline ends came to 11 bases.

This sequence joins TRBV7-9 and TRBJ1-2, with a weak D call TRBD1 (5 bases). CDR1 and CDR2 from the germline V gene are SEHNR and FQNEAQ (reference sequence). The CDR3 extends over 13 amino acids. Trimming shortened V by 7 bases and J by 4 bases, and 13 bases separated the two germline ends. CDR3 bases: TGTGCCAGCACCCCCCCCGGGGGCTATGGCTACACCTTC. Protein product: CASTPPGGYGYTF.

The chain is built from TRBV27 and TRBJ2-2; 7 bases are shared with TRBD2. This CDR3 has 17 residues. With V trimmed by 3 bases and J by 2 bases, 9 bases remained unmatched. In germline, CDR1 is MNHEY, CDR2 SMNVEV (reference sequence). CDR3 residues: CASSFLRLADNTGELFF. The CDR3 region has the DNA TGTGCCAGCAGTTTTTTGCGCCTAGCGGACAACACCGGGGAGCTGTTTTTT.

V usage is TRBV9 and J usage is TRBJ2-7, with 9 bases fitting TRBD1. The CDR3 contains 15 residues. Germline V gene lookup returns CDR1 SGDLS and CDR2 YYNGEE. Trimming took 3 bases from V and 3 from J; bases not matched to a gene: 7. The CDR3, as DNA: TGTGCCAGCAGCGCGGGACAGGGACCCGTCTACGAGCAGTACTTC. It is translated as CASSAGQGPVYEQYF.

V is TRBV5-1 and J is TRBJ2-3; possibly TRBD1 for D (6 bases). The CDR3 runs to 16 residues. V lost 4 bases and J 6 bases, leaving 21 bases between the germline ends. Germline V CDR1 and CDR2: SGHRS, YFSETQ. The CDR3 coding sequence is TGCGCCAGCAGCCTACTAGACAGGACTGGGGCGGATACGCAGTATTTT. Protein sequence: CASSLLDRTGADTQYF.